Listed below are T cell receptor beta chains from one sample, sequenced in a study of identical twins. TCRdb re-called the 5' RACE reads through MiXCR, storing one row per CDR3 protein. The sample includes approximately 550,000 distinct CDR3 sequences, 20% to 25% of them seen just once. The same sample was also studied in work on yellow fever vaccine responses in identical twins.

Sequenced: CD4+ T cells sorted from blood. The receptors shown here come from a woman aged 18-35 years in good health. CDR3s include the opening cysteine and the closing phenylalanine or tryptophan. The D gene is left open where the match is weak. Clone sizes are given selectively: once, few, many, or a class where the clone is expanded.

d_gene: -
abundance: few
j_gene: TRBJ2-1
v_gene: TRBV15
CDR3aa: CATSRVRQYEQFF
CDR3nt: TGTGCCACCAGCAGAGTTCGGCAGTATGAGCAGTTCTTC

d_gene: -
abundance: -
j_gene: TRBJ1-1
v_gene: TRBV19
CDR3aa: CASRRLSGRF
CDR3nt: TGTGCCAGTAGAAGGCTTTCGGGGAGATTT

d_gene: -
abundance: -
j_gene: TRBJ2-1
v_gene: TRBV20-1
CDR3aa: CSARGVGNEQFF
CDR3nt: TGCAGTGCTAGAGGGGTCGGGAATGAGCAGTTCTTC

d_gene: -
abundance: -
j_gene: TRBJ2-5
v_gene: TRBV10-3
CDR3aa: CAISESGVWKTQYF
CDR3nt: TGTGCCATCAGTGAGTCAGGGGTATGGAAGACCCAGTACTTC

d_gene: TRBD1
abundance: -
j_gene: TRBJ2-4
v_gene: TRBV20-1
CDR3aa: CSAPDRAGAKNIQYF
CDR3nt: TGCAGTGCCCCTGACAGGGCTGGCGCCAAAAACATTCAGTACTTC

d_gene: -
abundance: many
j_gene: TRBJ2-1
v_gene: TRBV5-1
CDR3aa: CASSLVRESYNEQFF
CDR3nt: TGCGCCAGCAGCTTGGTTAGGGAGTCCTACAATGAGCAGTTCTTC

d_gene: TRBD1
abundance: -
j_gene: TRBJ2-1
v_gene: TRBV10-1
CDR3aa: CANSGGTGARAEQFF
CDR3nt: TGCGCCAACAGTGGGGGGACAGGGGCGAGAGCTGAGCAGTTCTTC

d_gene: TRBD1
abundance: -
j_gene: TRBJ1-1
v_gene: TRBV12-3/TRBV12-4
CDR3aa: CASRQQGAIEAFF
CDR3nt: TGTGCCAGCAGGCAACAGGGGGCGATTGAAGCTTTCTTT

d_gene: TRBD1
abundance: -
j_gene: TRBJ1-1
v_gene: TRBV28
CDR3aa: CASSHRGLGTEAFF
CDR3nt: TGTGCCAGCAGTCACAGGGGGCTGGGCACTGAAGCTTTCTTT

d_gene: -
abundance: -
j_gene: TRBJ2-3
v_gene: TRBV5-1
CDR3aa: CASSLAEIHTDTQYF
CDR3nt: TGCGCCAGCAGCTTGGCCGAGATACACACAGATACGCAGTATTTT

d_gene: TRBD1
abundance: few
j_gene: TRBJ2-1
v_gene: TRBV5-4
CDR3aa: CASSPGDRGSNEQFF
CDR3nt: TGTGCCAGCAGCCCGGGGGACAGGGGTTCCAATGAGCAGTTCTTC

d_gene: TRBD2
abundance: -
j_gene: TRBJ2-3
v_gene: TRBV19
CDR3aa: CASLPTRTSGRSADTQYF
CDR3nt: TGTGCCAGCCTTCCTACACGGACTAGCGGGAGGTCGGCAGATACGCAGTATTTT

d_gene: -
abundance: few
j_gene: TRBJ2-1
v_gene: TRBV20-1
CDR3aa: CSASLAVHEQFF
CDR3nt: TGCAGTGCTAGTTTGGCGGTACATGAGCAGTTCTTC

d_gene: -
abundance: -
j_gene: TRBJ2-5
v_gene: TRBV7-9
CDR3aa: CASSSPIETQYF
CDR3nt: TGTGCCAGCAGCTCCCCTATAGAGACCCAGTACTTC

d_gene: -
abundance: -
j_gene: TRBJ1-1
v_gene: TRBV29-1
CDR3aa: CSASGTMNTEAFF
CDR3nt: TGCAGCGCCTCCGGGACCATGAACACTGAAGCTTTCTTT

d_gene: -
abundance: -
j_gene: TRBJ2-5
v_gene: TRBV20-1
CDR3aa: CSARGIQETQYF
CDR3nt: TGCAGTGCTAGAGGAATACAAGAGACCCAGTACTTC

d_gene: -
abundance: -
j_gene: TRBJ2-1
v_gene: TRBV12-3/TRBV12-4
CDR3aa: CASSFSTRAAEQFF
CDR3nt: TGTGCCAGCAGTTTCTCCACCCGGGCCGCTGAGCAGTTCTTC

d_gene: -
abundance: many
j_gene: TRBJ2-7
v_gene: TRBV7-9
CDR3aa: CASSLAGSYEQYF
CDR3nt: TGTGCCAGCAGCTTAGCGGGCTCCTACGAGCAGTACTTC

d_gene: -
abundance: -
j_gene: TRBJ1-6
v_gene: TRBV6-1
CDR3aa: CASNSRDRNNSPLHF
CDR3nt: TGTGCCAGCAATAGCAGGGACCGCAATAATTCACCCCTCCACTTT

d_gene: TRBD1
abundance: -
j_gene: TRBJ2-7
v_gene: TRBV4-1
CDR3aa: CASSRSAGTGNEQYF
CDR3nt: TGCGCCAGCAGCCGTTCCGCCGGGACAGGGAACGAGCAGTACTTC

d_gene: -
abundance: few
j_gene: TRBJ2-5
v_gene: TRBV28
CDR3aa: CASGRETQYF
CDR3nt: TGTGCCAGCGGTAGAGAGACCCAGTACTTC

d_gene: -
abundance: -
j_gene: TRBJ2-1
v_gene: TRBV29-1
CDR3aa: CSVRGSGNEQFF
CDR3nt: TGCAGCGTTCGGGGGAGTGGCAATGAGCAGTTCTTC

d_gene: -
abundance: -
j_gene: TRBJ1-6
v_gene: TRBV5-1
CDR3aa: CASSLLGVGSPLHF
CDR3nt: TGCGCCAGCAGCTTGTTAGGGGTTGGTTCACCCCTCCACTTT

d_gene: -
abundance: -
j_gene: TRBJ2-3
v_gene: TRBV19
CDR3aa: CASSIHTGTKNRRTDTQYF
CDR3nt: TGTGCCAGTAGTATCCACACCGGGACAAAGAACCGCAGAACAGATACGCAGTATTTT

d_gene: -
abundance: few
j_gene: TRBJ2-7
v_gene: TRBV12-3/TRBV12-4
CDR3aa: CASSQQQGPEQYF
CDR3nt: TGTGCCAGCAGTCAACAGCAGGGCCCCGAGCAGTACTTC

d_gene: -
abundance: -
j_gene: TRBJ1-1
v_gene: TRBV12-3/TRBV12-4
CDR3aa: CASSSTGGLNQAFF
CDR3nt: TGTGCCAGCAGTTCCACGGGCGGCCTTAATCAAGCTTTCTTT

d_gene: -
abundance: -
j_gene: TRBJ2-1
v_gene: TRBV20-1
CDR3aa: CSASTISGPLYNEQFF
CDR3nt: TGCAGTGCTAGTACCATAAGCGGCCCCCTCTACAATGAGCAGTTCTTC

d_gene: -
abundance: -
j_gene: TRBJ2-4
v_gene: TRBV4-1
CDR3aa: CASSQGRAVGLAKNIQYF
CDR3nt: TGCGCCAGCAGCCAAGGCAGGGCGGTGGGGCTAGCCAAAAACATTCAGTACTTC

d_gene: TRBD1
abundance: many
j_gene: TRBJ2-3
v_gene: TRBV11-2
CDR3aa: CASSSQGLELGNTQYF
CDR3nt: TGTGCCAGCAGCTCACAGGGGCTGGAGCTCGGTAATACGCAGTATTTT

d_gene: -
abundance: -
j_gene: TRBJ2-1
v_gene: TRBV2
CDR3aa: CASSVAASNEQFF
CDR3nt: TGTGCCAGCAGTGTGGCCGCAAGCAATGAGCAGTTCTTC

d_gene: -
abundance: once
j_gene: TRBJ2-5
v_gene: TRBV5-5
CDR3aa: CASSLRPSTTGETQYF
CDR3nt: TGTGCCAGCAGCTTGCGGCCCTCCACTACGGGGGAGACCCAGTACTTC

d_gene: TRBD2
abundance: -
j_gene: TRBJ2-2
v_gene: TRBV28
CDR3aa: CASRPGLVWTGELFF
CDR3nt: TGTGCCAGCAGACCCGGACTAGTTTGGACCGGGGAGCTGTTTTTT

d_gene: TRBD2
abundance: -
j_gene: TRBJ2-1
v_gene: TRBV9
CDR3aa: CASSTGGAPNPLYNEQFF
CDR3nt: TGTGCCAGCTCAACGGGAGGGGCTCCGAACCCCCTCTACAATGAGCAGTTCTTC

d_gene: -
abundance: few
j_gene: TRBJ2-5
v_gene: TRBV6-5
CDR3aa: CASSYGLVQETQYF
CDR3nt: TGTGCCAGCAGTTACGGGTTGGTCCAAGAGACCCAGTACTTC

d_gene: TRBD2
abundance: -
j_gene: TRBJ2-1
v_gene: TRBV28
CDR3aa: CASEGTSGYNEQFF
CDR3nt: TGTGCCAGTGAGGGGACTAGCGGGTACAATGAGCAGTTCTTC

d_gene: TRBD2
abundance: -
j_gene: TRBJ2-1
v_gene: TRBV4-2
CDR3aa: CASSPGASGIFGDEQFF
CDR3nt: TGTGCCAGCAGCCCGGGGGCTAGCGGGATTTTTGGGGATGAGCAGTTCTTC

d_gene: -
abundance: once
j_gene: TRBJ2-1
v_gene: TRBV20-1
CDR3aa: CSASWDYNEQFF
CDR3nt: TGCAGTGCTAGCTGGGACTACAATGAGCAGTTCTTC

d_gene: -
abundance: -
j_gene: TRBJ2-5
v_gene: TRBV20-1
CDR3aa: CSARDPAETQYF
CDR3nt: TGCAGTGCTAGAGACCCGGCAGAGACCCAGTACTTC

d_gene: TRBD2
abundance: few
j_gene: TRBJ2-1
v_gene: TRBV20-1
CDR3aa: CSARDPSGGKEKQFF
CDR3nt: TGCAGTGCTAGAGATCCTAGCGGGGGGAAGGAGAAGCAGTTCTTC

d_gene: -
abundance: few
j_gene: TRBJ2-7
v_gene: TRBV2
CDR3aa: CASSEAVYEQYF
CDR3nt: TGTGCCAGCAGTGAAGCGGTCTACGAGCAGTACTTC

d_gene: -
abundance: few
j_gene: TRBJ2-3
v_gene: TRBV20-1
CDR3aa: CSAYLSASDTQYF
CDR3nt: TGCAGTGCTTACCTTAGCGCTTCAGATACGCAGTATTTT

d_gene: -
abundance: -
j_gene: TRBJ2-3
v_gene: TRBV5-1
CDR3aa: CASSFMDTQYF
CDR3nt: TGCGCCAGCAGCTTTATGGATACGCAGTATTTT

d_gene: -
abundance: many
j_gene: TRBJ2-1
v_gene: TRBV15
CDR3aa: CATSRDNTGTRHEQFF
CDR3nt: TGTGCCACCAGCAGAGACAACACCGGGACCAGGCATGAGCAGTTCTTC

d_gene: TRBD2
abundance: -
j_gene: TRBJ2-1
v_gene: TRBV4-1
CDR3aa: CASSQVGLAGGSSYNEQFF
CDR3nt: TGCGCCAGCAGCCAAGTTGGTCTAGCGGGAGGGAGCTCCTACAATGAGCAGTTCTTC

d_gene: TRBD2
abundance: few
j_gene: TRBJ2-3
v_gene: TRBV4-1
CDR3aa: CASSQTPEGVRLAGNTDTQYF
CDR3nt: TGCGCCAGCAGCCAAACACCAGAGGGGGTGAGGCTAGCGGGAAACACAGATACGCAGTATTTT

d_gene: -
abundance: -
j_gene: TRBJ2-3
v_gene: TRBV7-2
CDR3aa: CASSLGWHYTDTQYF
CDR3nt: TGTGCCAGCAGCTTAGGCTGGCACTACACAGATACGCAGTATTTT

d_gene: TRBD2
abundance: few
j_gene: TRBJ2-1
v_gene: TRBV28
CDR3aa: CASSLPGSGYNEQFF
CDR3nt: TGTGCCAGCAGCCTCCCTGGTAGCGGGTACAATGAGCAGTTCTTC

d_gene: -
abundance: few
j_gene: TRBJ2-1
v_gene: TRBV7-2
CDR3aa: CASSLALAEQFF
CDR3nt: TGTGCCAGCAGCTTAGCGCTAGCTGAGCAGTTCTTC

d_gene: TRBD2
abundance: few
j_gene: TRBJ2-1
v_gene: TRBV3-1
CDR3aa: CASSQELGVSGGRYEQFF
CDR3nt: TGTGCCAGCAGCCAAGAACTGGGGGTCTCCGGGGGGAGGTATGAGCAGTTCTTC

d_gene: TRBD1
abundance: few
j_gene: TRBJ2-1
v_gene: TRBV6-5
CDR3aa: CASSYEGAPGSIFFF
CDR3nt: TGTGCCAGCAGTTACGAGGGGGCCCCTGGGAGTATTTTCTTCTTC

d_gene: TRBD1
abundance: few
j_gene: TRBJ1-1
v_gene: TRBV5-1
CDR3aa: CASSLGPYTGQGVRDTEAFF
CDR3nt: TGCGCCAGCAGCCTAGGACCCTACACTGGACAGGGGGTTCGTGACACTGAAGCTTTCTTT

d_gene: TRBD1
abundance: -
j_gene: TRBJ2-5
v_gene: TRBV7-9
CDR3aa: CASSGTGTGVQETQYF
CDR3nt: TGTGCCAGCAGCGGAACCGGGACAGGGGTCCAAGAGACCCAGTACTTC

d_gene: -
abundance: -
j_gene: TRBJ2-4
v_gene: TRBV7-8
CDR3aa: CASSLGPGDSSVYF
CDR3nt: TGTGCCAGCAGCCTGGGACCAGGGGATTCCTCAGTGTACTTC

d_gene: -
abundance: once
j_gene: TRBJ2-3
v_gene: TRBV20-1
CDR3aa: CSAAQRDQTDTQYF
CDR3nt: TGCAGTGCTGCTCAGCGAGATCAAACAGATACGCAGTATTTT

d_gene: -
abundance: few
j_gene: TRBJ2-1
v_gene: TRBV3-1
CDR3aa: CASSQGWLGKDNEQFF
CDR3nt: TGTGCCAGCAGCCAAGGTTGGTTGGGTAAGGACAATGAGCAGTTCTTC

d_gene: -
abundance: few
j_gene: TRBJ2-1
v_gene: TRBV9
CDR3aa: CASSAEGRQSYNEQFF
CDR3nt: TGTGCCAGCAGCGCAGAAGGTCGCCAGTCCTACAATGAGCAGTTCTTC